This TCR beta chain was recorded in a study of T cells in localized non-small cell lung cancer. On this clone: The target antigen is unknown.

The data were produced by immunoSEQ multiplex PCR, yet TCRdb's version contains in-frame clones alone and is incomplete. The sample includes around 36,000 clones, around 79% of them seen just once. Study results and caveats: Elevated blood T cell density was associated with longer overall survival. In adjacent lung appeared a median 57 of the top 100 tumor clones. Uninvolved adjacent lung, not tumor, had the highest T cell clonality.

The source material was PBMCs, sampled before any cancer treatment. This clonotype was obtained from a woman aged 35 to 75 with stage II squamous cell lung carcinoma.

In DNA form, the CDR3 reads TGTGCCAGCAGTGAAGCCCCACCTAGCGGGGTCGGAAGCTCCTACAATGAGCAGTTCTTC. This gives the protein CASSEAPPSGVGSSYNEQFF. The J gene is TRBJ2-1, the V gene TRBV6-1; 9 bases are shared with TRBD2. The V and J ends lost 0 bases and 0 bases, in that order; junction bases with no gene match: 12. The CDR3 extends over 20 amino acids. Germline V gene lookup returns CDR1 MNHNS and CDR2 SASEGT.